The present T cell receptor beta chain was sequenced within a study of shared clonotypes between healthy human individuals. Study results and caveats: Researchers sampled blood only, noting tissue repertoires likely differ. Sharing of clonotypes among donors was expected to vary with sequencing depth.

The CDR3 consists of 16 residues. Germline V gene sequence: CDR1 MDHEN, CDR2 SYDVKM. After removal of 6 bases from V and 0 bases from J, the junction contained 8 bases not matched to a gene. Selected positively for CCR7 and CD45RO-negative, naive CD8 cells excluded terminally differentiated effector memory CD45RA+ cells. The table came from immunoSEQ multiplex PCR; TCRdb's copy has only in-frame clones and leaves some out. The sample records hundreds of thousands of clones, 96% being singletons. In regard to this clone: The antigen remains unidentified.

This chain uses TRBV28 with TRBJ2-1; 7 nucleotides line up with TRBD1. Sequencing was performed on naive CD8+ T cells sorted from blood. This TCR derives from a woman aged 30 to 39 in good health. This CDR3 is CASRETGASSYNEQFF. The CDR3 DNA reads TGTGCCAGCAGGGAAACAGGGGCCAGCTCCTACAATGAGCAGTTCTTC.